The 21 T cell receptor beta chains below come from one sample, sequenced in a study of CD8+CD57+ T cells in acquired aplastic anemia. Template material for TCR beta VDJ and CDR3 profiling consisted of genomic DNA. One entry per CDR3 protein, called by TCRdb with MiXCR from the reads. In the table there are around 200,000 distinct CDR3 sequences, 48% of which are singletons. Individuals selected for sequencing had exhibited CD8+CD57+ cell expansion on flow cytometry. Sequenced: sorted CD4+, CD8+, or CD8+CD57+ T cells (not recorded which) from PBMCs. Receptors were obtained from a human donor with aplastic anemia.

This clonotype was recorded many times. Here the CDR3 DNA reads TGCGCCAGCAGCCCACAGGGGGAGCATAATTCACCCCTCCACTTT. Translated: CASSPQGEHNSPLHF. The chain links TRBV5-1 to TRBJ1-6; 8 bases agree with TRBD1. Germline CDR1 is SGHRS and CDR2 is YFSETQ. The CDR3 consists of 15 residues. The V segment lost 4 bases and the J segment 5 bases; nucleotides outside the gene matches: 5. Based on the CDR3 plus reference TRBV5-1 and TRBJ1-6, the full variable domain is KAGVTQTPRYLIKTRGQQVTLSCSPISGHRSVSWYQQTPGQGLQFLFEYFSETQRNKGNFPGRFSGRQFSNSRSEMNVSTLELGDSALYLCASSPQGEHNSPLHFGNGTRLTVT.

This chain links TRBV2 with TRBJ1-4; TRBD1 matches 10 bases. The CDR3 covers 14 residues. Germline loops: CDR1 SNHLY, CDR2 FYNNEI. The ends lost 5 bases at V and 8 bases at J; junction bases unmatched: 5. The CDR3 DNA reads as TGTGCCAGCAGTTTGACAGGGGGCAGAGAAAAACTGTTTTTT. It encodes CASSLTGGREKLFF.

This clonotype appeared many times. The chain links TRBV5-4 to TRBJ2-5, with D uncertain. V was clipped by 1 base and J by 4 bases, with 11 bases between them. Germline V lookup: CDR1 SGHNT, CDR2 YYREEE (reference sequence). The CDR3 spans 14 residues. The CDR3 DNA reads TGTGCCAGCAGCTTGTCGGGTTCGGGAGAGACCCAGTACTTC. As protein: CASSLSGSGETQYF. Looking up the rest from reference TRBV5-4 and TRBJ2-5 gives the full variable domain: ETGVTQSPTHLIKTRGQQVTLRCSSQSGHNTVSWYQQALGQGPQFIFQYYREEENGRGNFPPRFSGLQFPNYSSELNVNALELDDSALYLCASSLSGSGETQYFGPGTRLLVL.

The V call is TRBV12-3 or TRBV12-4, the J call TRBJ1-1; weak D call: TRBD1 (5 bases). The ends were cut back, 4 bases at V and 8 bases at J, with 17 bases in the middle. There are 14 residues in the CDR3. The CDR3 is CASSSYGGGQEAFF. The CDR3 nucleotides are TGTGCCAGCAGTTCCTATGGGGGTGGGCAGGAAGCTTTCTTT.

The V gene is TRBV20-1, the J gene TRBJ2-5, with no clear D. Germline V gene data show CDR1 as DFQATT and CDR2 as SNEGSKA (reference sequence). Trimming stripped 4 bases from V and 7 bases from J, with 13 bases between. The CDR3 is made up of 12 amino acids. DNA for the CDR3: TGCAGTGCTATAAGCCCCAAGGGGACCCAGTACTTC. It codes for CSAISPKGTQYF.

The CDR3 DNA reads TGTGCCAGCAGTTCTACTGGGGGGTCGACTCGGAGAGATACGCAGTATTTT. It codes for CASSSTGGSTRRDTQYF. This rearrangement joins TRBV2 to TRBJ2-3, with a tentative D call TRBD2 (6 bases). The V gene's germline CDR1 is SNHLY and CDR2 FYNNEI. V was trimmed by 5 bases and J by 5 bases, leaving 23 bases between them. The CDR3 runs to 17 residues.

This clonotype was recorded at least ten times. The rearrangement links TRBV12-3 or TRBV12-4 to TRBJ1-5, with a tentative D call TRBD1 (5 bases). The CDR3 runs 13 residues. With 7 bases removed from V and 4 bases from J, the gap between germline ends came to 11 bases. CDR3: CASKRQRNQPQHF. CDR3 sequence (DNA): TGTGCCAGCAAACGACAGAGAAATCAGCCCCAGCATTTT.

V gene TRBV7-8 combines with J gene TRBJ2-7; maybe TRBD2 (6 bases). The CDR3 is made up of 15 amino acids. Germline CDR1 reads SGHVS; CDR2 reads FQNEAQ. Trimming left V 4 bases short and J 5 bases short, with 18 bases between. The CDR3 sequence is CASSYGSSNFNEQYF. The CDR3 DNA is TGTGCCAGCAGCTACGGGAGTTCCAACTTTAACGAGCAGTACTTC.

A few counts support this clonotype. The chain joins TRBV20-1 to TRBJ2-5; 10 positions agree with TRBD2. V lost 6 bases to trimming and J lost 5 bases; unmatched junction nucleotides: 12. The CDR3 covers 15 residues. Germline V gene data show CDR1 as DFQATT and CDR2 as SNEGSKA (reference sequence). CDR3 in amino acids: CSAPGRAGGLETQYF. CDR3 DNA sequence: TGCAGTGCCCCAGGCCGAGCGGGAGGGCTGGAGACCCAGTACTTC.

The chain uses TRBV24-1 and TRBJ2-7, with 14 bases identical to TRBD2. The CDR3 spans 14 residues. Germline CDR1 reads KGHDR; CDR2 reads SFDVKD. J lost 6 bases, V lost 10 bases, and 7 bases had no gene match. This chain's CDR3 is CATSGLAGVGEQYF. CDR3 DNA: TGTGCCACTTCGGGACTAGCGGGAGTGGGCGAGCAGTACTTC.

V gene TRBV7-9 combines with J gene TRBJ2-5, with D uncertain. The germline V and J ends were trimmed by 2 bases and 0 bases, with 7 bases remaining between them. Germline V gene data show CDR1 as SEHNR and CDR2 as FQNEAQ (reference sequence). The CDR3 consists of 14 residues. The CDR3 DNA follows: TGTGCCAGCAGCTTAAGTGGAAACCAAGAGACCCAGTACTTC. It specifies CASSLSGNQETQYF.

This chain connects TRBV11-1 to TRBJ1-3, with a tentative D call TRBD1 (5 bases). Germline CDR1 reads SGHAT; CDR2 reads FQDESV (reference sequence). This CDR3 has 16 residues. V gave up 5 bases and J gave up 2 bases, with 16 bases separating them. The CDR3 reads CASSLAGPEAGNTIYF. The CDR3 bases are TGTGCCAGCAGCCTTGCGGGGCCCGAGGCTGGAAACACCATATATTTT.

This chain joins TRBV4-1 and TRBJ2-7, with D possibly TRBD1 on 5 matching bases. The CDR3 totals 13 residues. CDR1 is MGHRA, CDR2 YSYEKL, per germline. V was clipped by 5 bases and J by 2 bases, with 10 bases between them. The CDR3 spells CASSFRQTYEQYF. DNA of the CDR3: TGCGCCAGCAGCTTTCGACAGACCTACGAGCAGTACTTC.

This sequence joins TRBV19 and TRBJ2-1; no firm D call. CDR3 length equals 14 residues. Between the trimmed V and J ends, which lost 1 base and 5 bases, there was a span of 9 bases. Per the germline V gene, CDR1 is LNHDA and CDR2 is SQIVND (reference sequence). In DNA, the CDR3 is TGTGCCAGTAGTATAGTCCGAGTCAACAATGAGCAGTTCTTC. Translated: CASSIVRVNNEQFF.

The chain recombines TRBV25-1 with TRBJ2-7, with 8 bases that match TRBD2. V was pared by 4 bases and J by 8 bases, with 19 bases of the junction left unmatched. This CDR3 has 17 amino acids. Germline CDR1 and CDR2: MGHDK and SYGVNS. The CDR3 is CASSAGSGVQSADKQYF. The CDR3 coding sequence is TGTGCCAGCAGTGCGGGTAGCGGGGTTCAGTCGGCGGACAAGCAGTACTTC.

The V and J genes are TRBV10-3 and TRBJ2-5; 7 nucleotides agree with TRBD1. The CDR3 sequence is 16 residues long. J gave up 4 bases and V 2 bases, and 10 bases lay outside the gene matches. Germline V gene sequence: CDR1 ENHRY, CDR2 SYGVKD. CDR3 in DNA: TGTGCCATCAGTGAGGCGTGGGACAGACAAGGAGAGACCCAGTACTTC. Amino acid sequence: CAISEAWDRQGETQYF.

The chain couples TRBV2 to TRBJ2-5; tentative D call: TRBD2 (6 bases). The CDR3 is made up of 18 amino acids. The germline V gene has CDR1 SNHLY and CDR2 FYNNEI. With 5 bases removed from V and 4 bases from J, the gap between germline ends came to 26 bases. The CDR3 region has the DNA TGTGCCAGCAGTAAGGGATGGCTAGCCGGCGGGGTACGAGAGACCCAGTACTTC. As protein: CASSKGWLAGGVRETQYF.

This clonotype was detected ten times or more. J is TRBJ2-1 and V is TRBV5-1; 9 bases fit TRBD1. Germline values: CDR1 SGHRS, CDR2 YFSETQ. CDR3 size: 17 residues. V dropped 0 bases and J dropped 7; count of bases not matched to a gene: 11. The CDR3, as DNA: TGCGCCAGCAGCTTGGCCTTCATAGGGACAGGGTCGAATGAGCAGTTCTTC. Its translation is CASSLAFIGTGSNEQFF.

This clonotype was seen a few times. The chain has TRBV15 and TRBJ1-5; D is possibly TRBD1 (5 bases). The CDR3 has 14 residues. V was clipped by 0 bases and J by 3 bases, with 6 bases between them. Germline CDR1 and CDR2: LNHNV and YYDKDF (reference sequence). The chain's CDR3 is CATSRDRVNQPQHF. CDR3 nucleotide sequence: TGTGCCACCAGCAGAGACAGGGTCAATCAGCCCCAGCATTTT.

This clonotype was observed a handful of times. The chain couples TRBV18 to TRBJ2-1; D call uncertain. The CDR3 totals 12 residues. Deletions cut 1 base from V and 9 bases from J, with 7 bases between. Germline CDR1 KGHSH, CDR2 LQKENI. CDR3 bases: TGTGCCAGCTCACCACGAAACGGTGAGCAGTTCTTC. It translates to CASSPRNGEQFF.

This clonotype was observed many times. The CDR3 coding sequence is TGCAGTGCTGTTACTAGCGGGAGTATTGAGCAGTACTTC. It specifies CSAVTSGSIEQYF. The rearrangement links TRBV20-1 to TRBJ2-7; 11 bases are a match to TRBD2. The germline CDR1 and CDR2 sequences are DFQATT and SNEGSKA (reference sequence). V shed 5 bases and J 7 bases; nucleotides not matched to a gene: 7. This CDR3 region has 13 residues.